The 25 T cell receptor beta chains in this list originate from one sample, sequenced in a study of blood T cell repertoires in COVID-19. Clones were sequenced by immunoSEQ multiplex PCR, and TCRdb holds only the in-frame ones, with some missing. The table records around 260,000 clones, roughly 80% of them present only once. The material sequenced was peripheral blood. All receptors come from a man aged 55-75 years who had recovered from COVID-19.

The chain uses TRBV5-4 and TRBJ2-4, with 9 bases that match TRBD2. Germline trimming cut 4 bases from V and 6 bases from J; bases unmatched to any gene: 5. This CDR3 region has 14 residues. CDR1 SGHNT and CDR2 YYREEE come from the germline V gene (reference sequence). This chain's CDR3 is CASSLGLARNIQYF. CDR3 DNA sequence: TGTGCCAGCAGCCTGGGACTAGCTAGAAACATTCAGTACTTC.

V gene TRBV7-2 combines with J gene TRBJ2-5; 9 nucleotides align to TRBD1. This CDR3 spans 14 amino acids. The V and J ends lost 7 bases and 2 bases, in that order; junction bases with no gene match: 5. The V gene's germline CDR1 is SGHTA and CDR2 FQGNSA. This CDR3 reads CASTQGAIQETQYF. CDR3 bases: TGTGCCAGCACACAGGGGGCAATACAAGAGACCCAGTACTTC. The full variable domain, with the rest looked up from reference TRBV7-2 and TRBJ2-5, is GAGVSQSPSNKVTEKGKDVELRCDPISGHTALYWYRQSLGQGLEFLIYFQGNSAPDKSGLPSDRFSAERTGGSVSTLTIQRTQQEDSAVYLCASTQGAIQETQYFGPGTRLLVL.

The chain carries TRBV7-2 and TRBJ1-5, with D possibly matching TRBD1 (5 bases). Germline V gene data show CDR1 as SGHTA and CDR2 as FQGNSA. V gave up 4 bases and J gave up 4 bases, with 11 bases separating them. The CDR3 is 14 residues long. CDR3 in amino acids: CASSSSGGNQPQHF. The CDR3 DNA follows: TGTGCCAGCAGCTCTTCGGGGGGAAATCAGCCCCAGCATTTT.

This chain uses TRBV19 with TRBJ2-7; tentative D call: TRBD1 (5 bases). Germline lookup yields CDR1 LNHDA and CDR2 SQIVND (reference sequence). The V gene lost 5 bases and the J gene lost 0 bases, with 11 bases spanning the gap. The CDR3 totals 14 residues. The CDR3 nucleotides are TGTGCCAGTAGTGCGAGACAGAGCTCCTACGAGCAGTACTTC. This sequence encodes CASSARQSSYEQYF. The complete variable domain, with remaining parts taken from reference TRBV19 and TRBJ2-7, reads DGGITQSPKYLFRKEGQNVTLSCEQNLNHDAMYWYRQDPGQGLRLIYYSQIVNDFQKGDIAEGYSVSREKKESFPLTVTSAQKNPTAFYLCASSARQSSYEQYFGPGTRLTVT.

The chain has TRBV5-6 and TRBJ1-6, with D hard to call. V gave up 0 bases and J gave up 7 bases, with 8 bases separating them. The CDR3 extends over 14 amino acids. The germline gives CDR1 SGHDT, CDR2 YYEEEE. CDR3 sequence: CASSLGTRNSPLHF. The CDR3 bases are TGTGCCAGCAGCTTGGGGACTAGGAATTCACCCCTCCACTTT.

V gene TRBV12-3 or TRBV12-4 combines with J gene TRBJ2-1; weak D call: TRBD2 (6 bases). The CDR3 covers 11 residues. CDR3 sequence (DNA): TGTGCGATCCGGGGGTCTGATGAGCAGTTCTTC. It is translated as CAIRGSDEQFF.

The V gene is TRBV28, the J gene TRBJ1-1, with D uncertain. Germline-derived CDR1 and CDR2 are MDHEN and SYDVKM. V was clipped by 6 bases and J by 10 bases, with 12 bases between them. The CDR3 extends over 11 amino acids. The CDR3 loop is CASSNARAAFF. The CDR3 region has the DNA TGTGCCAGCAGCAACGCCCGCGCAGCTTTCTTT. Full variable domain (remainder filled in from reference TRBV28 and TRBJ1-1): DVKVTQSSRYLVKRTGEKVFLECVQDMDHENMFWYRQDPGLGLRLIYFSYDVKMKEKGDIPEGYSVSREKKERFSLILESASTNQTSMYLCASSNARAAFFGQGTRLTVV.

As for this clone: The sample holds other DNA sequences that translate to the same CDR3. The chain carries TRBV7-9 and TRBJ2-1, with 8 bases fitting TRBD2. V lost 3 bases to trimming and J lost 3 bases; unmatched junction nucleotides: 4. The CDR3 totals 15 residues. Germline-derived CDR1 and CDR2 are SEHNR and FQNEAQ (reference sequence). This chain's CDR3 is CASSFSGTSYNEQFF. The CDR3 region has the DNA TGTGCCAGCAGCTTTTCCGGGACTAGCTACAATGAGCAGTTCTTC.

The CDR3: CASSILYEKLFF. CDR3 sequence (DNA): TGTGCCAGTAGTATCCTGTATGAAAAACTGTTTTTT. The V call is TRBV19, the J call TRBJ1-4; D is unclear. The germline V and J ends were trimmed by 3 bases and 6 bases, with 5 bases remaining between them. The CDR3 spans 12 residues. Germline V gene lookup returns CDR1 LNHDA and CDR2 SQIVND (reference sequence).

The CDR3 spells CASSLVVGEAFF. CDR3 bases: TGTGCCAGCAGTTTAGTAGTCGGTGAAGCTTTCTTT. The rearrangement uses TRBV28 and TRBJ1-1; D not resolved. The germline gives CDR1 MDHEN, CDR2 SYDVKM. V lost 2 bases and J lost 7, with 8 bases in between. This CDR3 has 12 residues. Supplemented by reference TRBV28 and TRBJ1-1, the full variable domain reads DVKVTQSSRYLVKRTGEKVFLECVQDMDHENMFWYRQDPGLGLRLIYFSYDVKMKEKGDIPEGYSVSREKKERFSLILESASTNQTSMYLCASSLVVGEAFFGQGTRLTVV.

This rearrangement joins TRBV5-6 to TRBJ2-1, with D tentatively TRBD2 (6 bases). Trimming cost V 0 bases and J 9 bases, with 16 bases left between them. This CDR3 has 15 residues. Looked up from germline, CDR1 is SGHDT and CDR2 is YYEEEE. CDR3 nucleotides: TGTGCCAGCAGCTTGGGCGGGACGAGGGGCGCTGAGCAGTTCTTC. It yields the protein CASSLGGTRGAEQFF.

V gene TRBV9 combines with J gene TRBJ2-1, with TRBD2 identical over 8 bases. The germline CDR1 and CDR2 sequences are SGDLS and YYNGEE. The CDR3 has 15 residues. The ends lost 0 bases at V and 8 bases at J; junction bases unmatched: 7. The CDR3 loop reads CASSVASGLAHEQFF. The CDR3, as DNA: TGTGCCAGCAGCGTAGCCTCTGGACTAGCCCATGAGCAGTTCTTC.

V and J are TRBV7-2 and TRBJ2-1; D may be TRBD2 (5 bases). Between the trimmed V and J ends, which lost 6 bases and 14 bases, there was a span of 23 bases. The CDR3 runs 14 residues. CDR1 and CDR2 (germline): SGHTA, FQGNSA. The CDR3 region is CASRKNPSGSGEFF. CDR3 sequence (DNA): TGTGCCAGCAGAAAAAATCCCTCCGGGTCCGGGGAGTTCTTC.

This rearrangement joins TRBV15 to TRBJ2-7, with a possible D match to TRBD2 (6 bases). The germline V gene encodes CDR1 LNHNV and CDR2 YYDKDF (reference sequence). V was shortened by 0 bases and J by 2 bases, with 14 bases between the two germline ends. The CDR3 sequence is 16 residues long. This CDR3 reads CATSRDSERAAYEQYF. DNA of the CDR3: TGTGCCACCAGCAGAGATTCAGAGCGGGCCGCCTACGAGCAGTACTTC.

Regarding this clone: This same CDR3 is encoded by further DNA sequences in the sample. The chain carries TRBV29-1 and TRBJ1-1; 8 bases fit TRBD1. The CDR3 sequence is 13 residues long. The germline V gene encodes CDR1 SQVTM and CDR2 ANQGSEA. The J segment lost 5 bases and the V segment lost 7 bases, leaving 9 bases of the junction unmatched. CDR3 bases: TGCAGCGCAGGCGGACAGGGTCGAACTGAAGCTTTCTTT. Translated, it gives CSAGGQGRTEAFF.

This clone was found once. This chain joins TRBV29-1 and TRBJ2-1, with D perhaps matching TRBD2 (6 bases). The CDR3 extends over 15 amino acids. V was shortened by 6 bases and J by 5 bases, with 20 bases between the two germline ends. CDR1 is SQVTM, CDR2 ANQGSEA, per germline. CDR3 region: CSVSRVSGAHNEQFF. The DNA of the CDR3 is TGCAGCGTCAGTCGGGTTTCGGGAGCCCACAATGAGCAGTTCTTC.

The chain uses TRBV5-6 and TRBJ1-1; 9 bases map to TRBD1. Germline V gene data show CDR1 as SGHDT and CDR2 as YYEEEE. The CDR3 runs to 13 residues. Trimming at V came to 5 bases and at J to 6 bases, leaving 5 bases not matched to a gene. In nucleotides, the CDR3 is TGTGCCAGCAGACAGGGGGCGGGGGCTGAAGCTTTCTTT. Its protein product is CASRQGAGAEAFF.

This clone came up once. This rearrangement joins TRBV27 to TRBJ1-2; 8 nucleotides agree with TRBD1. Per the germline V gene, CDR1 is MNHEY and CDR2 is SMNVEV (reference sequence). V lost 5 bases to trimming and J lost 2 bases; unmatched junction nucleotides: 10. The CDR3 spans 16 residues. CDR3 DNA: TGTGCCAGCAGTGTTGGACAGGGACAGCCCAACTATGGCTACACCTTC. Protein sequence: CASSVGQGQPNYGYTF.

The V call is TRBV18, the J call TRBJ2-3, with 12 bases lining up with TRBD2. The CDR3 has 16 amino acids. Trimming removed 6 bases from V and 6 bases from J; junction bases left unmatched: 10. Germline V gene sequence: CDR1 KGHSH, CDR2 LQKENI. The CDR3 nucleotides read TGTGCCAGCTCCCCCTCTAGCGGGAGGGCCCGGGATACGCAGTATTTT. This translates into CASSPSSGRARDTQYF.

This clone was seen just once. The chain recombines TRBV30 with TRBJ2-1; the D gene is possibly TRBD2 (5 bases). Germline values: CDR1 GTSNPN, CDR2 SVGIG (reference sequence). Trimming left V 1 base short and J 0 bases short, with 7 bases between. This CDR3 is 14 amino acids long. The CDR3 DNA follows: TGTGCCTGGAGTGGACTAAACTCCTACAATGAGCAGTTCTTC. Protein sequence: CAWSGLNSYNEQFF.

The V call is TRBV5-1, the J call TRBJ2-3; perhaps TRBD2 as D (6 bases). Trimming left V 0 bases short and J 2 bases short, with 10 bases between. Germline V gene lookup returns CDR1 SGHRS and CDR2 YFSETQ. This CDR3 contains 15 residues. For the CDR3, the DNA is TGCGCCAGCAGCTTGGGGGCGGGGACCACAGATACGCAGTATTTT. This gives the protein CASSLGAGTTDTQYF.

The chain joins TRBV24-1 to TRBJ2-2; D gene unclear. Trimming took off 4 bases at V and 2 bases at J, with 10 bases between the two ends. The CDR3 loop spans 15 amino acids. Germline assignment: CDR1 KGHDR and CDR2 SFDVKD. This CDR3 is CATSDARRNTGELFF. Here the CDR3 DNA reads TGTGCCACCAGTGACGCTAGGAGAAACACCGGGGAGCTGTTTTTT.

This clone was seen a handful of times. The gene calls are TRBV3-1 (or the pseudogene TRBV3-2) and TRBJ2-6; possible D gene TRBD1, 6 bases. V was clipped by 4 bases and J by 2 bases, with 18 bases between them. Germline CDR1 and CDR2: LGHDT and YNNKEL (reference sequence). The CDR3 covers 18 residues. The CDR3 loop is CASSPYGGVGTGANVLTF. Here the CDR3 DNA reads TGTGCCAGCAGCCCTTATGGGGGCGTGGGGACTGGGGCCAACGTCCTGACTTTC.

This clone appeared many times. Other DNA sequences in this sample translate to the same CDR3. The chain combines TRBV11-2 with TRBJ2-7, with a possible D match to TRBD1 (6 bases). This CDR3 region has 14 residues. The V gene's germline CDR1 is SGHAT and CDR2 FQNNGV. The V end lost 5 bases, the J end lost 4 bases, and 15 bases lay between the germline ends. The DNA of the CDR3 is TGTGCCAGCAGCCCGTCGACAGGCGGGTACGAGCAGTACTTC. This sequence encodes CASSPSTGGYEQYF.

About this clone: Within the sample, other DNA sequences also encode this same CDR3. The chain combines TRBV3-1 (or the pseudogene TRBV3-2) with TRBJ2-7; TRBD1 matches 7 bases. The trim removed 4 bases at V and 0 bases at J, leaving 3 bases unmatched. The CDR3 covers 14 residues. Germline CDR1 LGHDT, CDR2 YNNKEL (reference sequence). CDR3 in amino acids: CASSPRTGSYEQYF. CDR3 bases: TGTGCCAGCAGCCCCCGGACAGGCTCCTACGAGCAGTACTTC.